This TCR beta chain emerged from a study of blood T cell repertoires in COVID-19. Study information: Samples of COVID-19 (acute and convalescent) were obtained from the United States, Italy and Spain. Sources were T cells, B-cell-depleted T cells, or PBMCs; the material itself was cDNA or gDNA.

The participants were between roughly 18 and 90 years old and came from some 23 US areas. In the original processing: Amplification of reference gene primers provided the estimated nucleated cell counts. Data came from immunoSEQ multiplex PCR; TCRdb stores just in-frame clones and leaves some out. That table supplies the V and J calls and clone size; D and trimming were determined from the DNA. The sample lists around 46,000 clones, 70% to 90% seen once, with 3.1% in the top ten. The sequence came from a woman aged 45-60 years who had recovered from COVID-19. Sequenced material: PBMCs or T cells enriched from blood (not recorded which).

As DNA, the CDR3 is TGTGCCAGCAGTCACCTACTCGACAGGGGTTATAATTCACCCCTCCACTTT. Translating gives CASSHLLDRGYNSPLHF. The V gene is TRBV6-6, the J gene TRBJ1-6; 8 nucleotides line up with TRBD1. V gave up 5 bases and J gave up 4 bases; unmatched junction bases: 10. CDR1 and CDR2 from the germline V gene are MNHNY and SVGAGI (reference sequence). The CDR3 is made up of 17 amino acids.